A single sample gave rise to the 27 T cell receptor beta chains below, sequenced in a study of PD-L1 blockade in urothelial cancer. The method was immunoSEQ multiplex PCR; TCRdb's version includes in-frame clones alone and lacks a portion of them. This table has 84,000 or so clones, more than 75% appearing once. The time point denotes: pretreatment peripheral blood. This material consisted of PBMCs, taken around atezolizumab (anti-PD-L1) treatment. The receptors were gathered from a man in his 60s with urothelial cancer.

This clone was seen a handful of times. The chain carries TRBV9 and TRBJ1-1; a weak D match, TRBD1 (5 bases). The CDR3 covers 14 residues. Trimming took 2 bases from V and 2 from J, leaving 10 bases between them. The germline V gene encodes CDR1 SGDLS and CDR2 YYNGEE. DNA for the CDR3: TGTGCCAGCAGCGTTACTACAGGTAACACTGAAGCTTTCTTT. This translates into CASSVTTGNTEAFF.

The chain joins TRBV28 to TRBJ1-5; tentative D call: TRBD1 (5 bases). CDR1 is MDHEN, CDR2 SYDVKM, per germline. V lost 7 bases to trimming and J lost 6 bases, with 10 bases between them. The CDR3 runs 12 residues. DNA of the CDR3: TGTGCCAGCACGGGGGGTGCTCAGCCCCAGCATTTT. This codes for CASTGGAQPQHF. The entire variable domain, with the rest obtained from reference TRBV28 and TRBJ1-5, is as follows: DVKVTQSSRYLVKRTGEKVFLECVQDMDHENMFWYRQDPGLGLRLIYFSYDVKMKEKGDIPEGYSVSREKKERFSLILESASTNQTSMYLCASTGGAQPQHFGDGTRLSIL.

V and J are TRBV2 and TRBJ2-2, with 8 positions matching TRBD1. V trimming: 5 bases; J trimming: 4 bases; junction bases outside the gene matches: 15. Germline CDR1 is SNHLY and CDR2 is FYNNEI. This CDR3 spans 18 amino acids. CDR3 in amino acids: CASSTGTGGRIFTGELFF. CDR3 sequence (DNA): TGTGCCAGCAGTACCGGAACAGGGGGACGCATTTTCACCGGGGAGCTGTTTTTT.

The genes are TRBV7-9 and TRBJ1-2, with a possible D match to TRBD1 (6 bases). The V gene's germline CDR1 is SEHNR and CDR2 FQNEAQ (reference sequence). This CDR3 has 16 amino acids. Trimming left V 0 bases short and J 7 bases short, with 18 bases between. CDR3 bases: TGTGCCAGCAGCTTAGCGGGGTTACAGGGTTTCTCTGGCTACACCTTC. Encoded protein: CASSLAGLQGFSGYTF.

CDR3 sequence reads: CASSLTRRLGASEQFF. CDR3 sequence (DNA): TGTGCCAGCAGCTTGACCCGCCGCTTAGGGGCTAGTGAGCAGTTCTTC. The chain joins TRBV5-6 to TRBJ2-1; a weak D match, TRBD1 (5 bases). The germline gives CDR1 SGHDT, CDR2 YYEEEE. The CDR3 is 16 amino acids. Trimming took 1 base from V and 9 from J, leaving 20 bases between them.

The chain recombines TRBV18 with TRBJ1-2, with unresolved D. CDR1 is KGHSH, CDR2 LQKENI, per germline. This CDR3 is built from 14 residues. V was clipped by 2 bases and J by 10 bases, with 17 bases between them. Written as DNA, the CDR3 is TGTGCCAGCTCACCAGAGATGCAAAACGCCCCCTACACCTTC. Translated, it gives CASSPEMQNAPYTF.

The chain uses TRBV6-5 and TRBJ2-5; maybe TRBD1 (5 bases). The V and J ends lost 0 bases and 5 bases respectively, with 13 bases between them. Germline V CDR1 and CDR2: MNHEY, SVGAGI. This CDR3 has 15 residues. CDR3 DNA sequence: TGTGCCAGCAGTTACTCGATGGCGGCAGGGGAGACCCAGTACTTC. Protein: CASSYSMAAGETQYF.

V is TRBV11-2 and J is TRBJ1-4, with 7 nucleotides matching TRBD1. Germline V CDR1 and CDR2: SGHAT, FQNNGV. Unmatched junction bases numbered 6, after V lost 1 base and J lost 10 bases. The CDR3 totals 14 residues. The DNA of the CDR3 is TGTGCCAGCAGCTTAGTGGTCTCAGGGGGAAAACTGTTTTTT. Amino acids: CASSLVVSGGKLFF.

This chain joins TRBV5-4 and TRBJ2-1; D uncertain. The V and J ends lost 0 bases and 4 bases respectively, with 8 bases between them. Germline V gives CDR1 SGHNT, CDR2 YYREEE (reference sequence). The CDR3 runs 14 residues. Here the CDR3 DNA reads TGTGCCAGCAGCTTGGGTGGCAGGTACAATGAGCAGTTCTTC. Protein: CASSLGGRYNEQFF.

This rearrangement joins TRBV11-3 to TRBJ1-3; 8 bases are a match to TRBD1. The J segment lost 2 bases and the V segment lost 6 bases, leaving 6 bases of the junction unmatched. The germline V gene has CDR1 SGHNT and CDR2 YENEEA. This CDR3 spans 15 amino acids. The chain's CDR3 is CASSSGQGAGNTIYF. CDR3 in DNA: TGTGCCAGCAGTTCCGGACAGGGCGCTGGAAACACCATATATTTT.

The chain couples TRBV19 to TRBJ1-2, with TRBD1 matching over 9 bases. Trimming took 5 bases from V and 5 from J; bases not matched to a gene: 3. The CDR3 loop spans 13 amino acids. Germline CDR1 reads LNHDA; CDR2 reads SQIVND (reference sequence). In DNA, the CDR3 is TGTGCCAGTAGTGTGACAGGGGGATATGGCTACACCTTC. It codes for CASSVTGGYGYTF.

In DNA, the CDR3 is TGCGCCAGCAGCCAAGGCCGGCTAGCGGGAGGGGGCGAGCAGTACTTC. Translating gives CASSQGRLAGGGEQYF. This chain joins TRBV4-1 and TRBJ2-7, with 12 bases fitting TRBD2. V lost 1 base and J lost 6; bases outside the gene matches: 7. CDR3 size: 16 residues. CDR1 and CDR2 from the germline V gene are MGHRA and YSYEKL.

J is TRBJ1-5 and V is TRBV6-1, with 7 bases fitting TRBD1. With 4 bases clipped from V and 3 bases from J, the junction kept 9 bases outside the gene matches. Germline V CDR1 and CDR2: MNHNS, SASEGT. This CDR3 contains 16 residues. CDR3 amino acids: CASSGWAGGLNQPQHF. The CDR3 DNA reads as TGTGCCAGCAGTGGTTGGGCAGGGGGACTCAATCAGCCCCAGCATTTT.

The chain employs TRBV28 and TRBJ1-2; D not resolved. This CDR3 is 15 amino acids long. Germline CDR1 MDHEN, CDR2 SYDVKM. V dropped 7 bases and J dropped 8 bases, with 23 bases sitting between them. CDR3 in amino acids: CASIRLRGSGLGYTF. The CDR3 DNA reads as TGTGCCAGCATACGATTGCGGGGATCGGGGTTGGGCTACACCTTC.

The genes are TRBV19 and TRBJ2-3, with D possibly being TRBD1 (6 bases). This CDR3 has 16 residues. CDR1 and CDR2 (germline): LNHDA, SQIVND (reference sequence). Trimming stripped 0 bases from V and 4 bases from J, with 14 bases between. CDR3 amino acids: CASSIERQVVADTQYF. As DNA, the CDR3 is TGTGCCAGTAGTATAGAGCGACAGGTGGTGGCAGATACGCAGTATTTT.

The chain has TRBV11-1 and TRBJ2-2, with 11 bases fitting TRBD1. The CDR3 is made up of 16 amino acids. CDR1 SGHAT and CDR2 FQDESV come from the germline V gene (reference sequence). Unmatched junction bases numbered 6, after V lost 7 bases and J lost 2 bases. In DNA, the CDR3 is TGTGCCAGCACCGAGGGACAGGGGGGTAACACCGGGGAGCTGTTTTTT. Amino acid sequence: CASTEGQGGNTGELFF.

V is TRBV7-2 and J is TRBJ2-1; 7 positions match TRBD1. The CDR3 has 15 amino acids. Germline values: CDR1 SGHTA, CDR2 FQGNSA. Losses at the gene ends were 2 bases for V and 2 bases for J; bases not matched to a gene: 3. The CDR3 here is CASSLRQGAYNEQFF. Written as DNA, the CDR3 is TGTGCCAGCAGCTTAAGGCAGGGGGCCTACAATGAGCAGTTCTTC.

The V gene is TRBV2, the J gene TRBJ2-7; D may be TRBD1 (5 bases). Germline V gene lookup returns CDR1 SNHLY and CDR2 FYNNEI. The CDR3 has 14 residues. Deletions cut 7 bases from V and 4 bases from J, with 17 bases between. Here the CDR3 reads CASIYRLGRYEQYF. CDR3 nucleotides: TGTGCCAGCATTTACAGGCTGGGCAGATACGAGCAGTACTTC. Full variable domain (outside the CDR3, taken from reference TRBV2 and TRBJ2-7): EPEVTQTPSHQVTQMGQEVILRCVPISNHLYFYWYRQILGQKVEFLVSFYNNEISEKSEIFDDQFSVERPDGSNFTLKIRSTKLEDSAMYFCASIYRLGRYEQYFGPGTRLTVT.

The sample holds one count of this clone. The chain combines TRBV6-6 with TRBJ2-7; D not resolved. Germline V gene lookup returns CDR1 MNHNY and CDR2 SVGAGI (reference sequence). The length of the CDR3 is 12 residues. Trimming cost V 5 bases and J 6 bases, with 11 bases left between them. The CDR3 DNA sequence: TGTGCCAGCAGTACCCCAGGATTCGAGCAGTACTTC. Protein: CASSTPGFEQYF.

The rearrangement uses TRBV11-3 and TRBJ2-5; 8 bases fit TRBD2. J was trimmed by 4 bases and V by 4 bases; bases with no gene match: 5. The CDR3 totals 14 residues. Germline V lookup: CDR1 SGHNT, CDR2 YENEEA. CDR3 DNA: TGTGCCAGCAGCTCGGGGGGGACTGGAGAGACCCAGTACTTC. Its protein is CASSSGGTGETQYF.

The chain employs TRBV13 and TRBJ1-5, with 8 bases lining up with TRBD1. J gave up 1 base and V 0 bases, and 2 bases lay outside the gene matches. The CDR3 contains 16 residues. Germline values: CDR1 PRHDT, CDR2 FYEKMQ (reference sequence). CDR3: CASSLGGQGSNQPQHF. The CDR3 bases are TGTGCCAGCAGCTTAGGAGGACAGGGCAGCAATCAGCCCCAGCATTTT.

CDR3 DNA sequence: TGTGCCAGCAGCCGCAAAGAGGAGGGACGCACAGATACGCAGTATTTT. Translated, it gives CASSRKEEGRTDTQYF. V gene TRBV21-1 combines with J gene TRBJ2-3; the table's D call, TRBD2, has no DNA check behind it. TRBV21-1 is annotated as a pseudogene. CDR3 size: 16 residues.

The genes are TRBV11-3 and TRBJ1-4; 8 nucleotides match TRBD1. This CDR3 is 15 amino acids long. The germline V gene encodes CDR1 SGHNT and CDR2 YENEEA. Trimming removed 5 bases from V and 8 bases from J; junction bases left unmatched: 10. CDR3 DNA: TGTGCCAGCAGCCAGAGACAGGGGATGCGGGAAAAACTGTTTTTT. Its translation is CASSQRQGMREKLFF.

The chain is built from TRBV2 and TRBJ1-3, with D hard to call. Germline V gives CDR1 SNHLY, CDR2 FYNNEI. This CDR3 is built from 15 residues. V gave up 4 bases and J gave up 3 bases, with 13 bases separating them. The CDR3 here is CASSGGGWGGNTIYF. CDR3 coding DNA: TGTGCCAGCAGTGGAGGAGGGTGGGGTGGAAACACCATATATTTT.

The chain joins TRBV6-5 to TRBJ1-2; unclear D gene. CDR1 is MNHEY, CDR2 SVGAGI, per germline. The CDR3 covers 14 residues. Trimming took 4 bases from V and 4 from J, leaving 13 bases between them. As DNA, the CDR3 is TGTGCCAGCAGTTCCCCTGCGTATGGCTATGGCTACACCTTC. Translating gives CASSSPAYGYGYTF.

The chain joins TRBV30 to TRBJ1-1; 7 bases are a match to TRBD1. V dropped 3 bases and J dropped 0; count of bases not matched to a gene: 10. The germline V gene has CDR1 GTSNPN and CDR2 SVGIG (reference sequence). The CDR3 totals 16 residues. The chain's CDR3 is CAWRPLDRPMNTEAFF. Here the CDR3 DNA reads TGTGCCTGGAGGCCGCTGGACAGGCCGATGAACACTGAAGCTTTCTTT.

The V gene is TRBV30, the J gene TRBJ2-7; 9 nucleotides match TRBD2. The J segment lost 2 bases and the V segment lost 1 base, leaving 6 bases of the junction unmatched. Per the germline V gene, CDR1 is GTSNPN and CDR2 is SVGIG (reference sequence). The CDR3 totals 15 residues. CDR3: CAWSAPLAGPYEQYF. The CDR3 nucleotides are TGTGCCTGGAGTGCTCCGCTAGCGGGGCCCTACGAGCAGTACTTC.